Listed here are 30 T cell receptor beta chains from one sample, sequenced in a study of T cell repertoires in cytomegalovirus infection. TCRdb reprocessed the reads with MiXCR, giving one entry per CDR3 protein. The data show some 940,000 distinct CDR3 sequences, roughly 31% seen once. Antigen specificity for these receptors is unknown. The sequencing here drew on cultured CD8+ T cells from PBMCs, taken from culture after CMV antigen stimulation. The receptors were gathered from a human donor in good health (CMV status not recorded). Some clones in this sample may be carry-over from other donors' samples.

The chain is built from TRBV29-1 and TRBJ2-4, with 7 bases that match TRBD2. Germline trimming cut 6 bases from V and 8 bases from J; bases unmatched to any gene: 10. In germline, CDR1 is SQVTM, CDR2 ANQGSEA. The CDR3 is 13 residues long. The CDR3 bases are TGCAGCGTGGCTGGGACTACCGGGGACATTCAGTACTTC. Amino acids: CSVAGTTGDIQYF.

This clonotype was seen at least ten times. The gene calls are TRBV7-9 and TRBJ2-1; TRBD1 is a possible D gene (7 bases). Looked up from germline, CDR1 is SEHNR and CDR2 is FQNEAQ (reference sequence). The V end lost 7 bases, the J end lost 2 bases, and 18 bases lay between the germline ends. This CDR3 comprises 16 residues. As DNA, the CDR3 is TGTGCCAGCAACCGGCCGGAGGGGGCAGCCTACAATGAGCAGTTCTTC. Residues: CASNRPEGAAYNEQFF. Full variable domain (missing parts from reference TRBV7-9 and TRBJ2-1): DTGVSQNPRHKITKRGQNVTFRCDPISEHNRLYWYRQTLGQGPEFLTYFQNEAQLEKSRLLSDRFSAERPKGSFSTLEIQRTEQGDSAMYLCASNRPEGAAYNEQFFGPGTRLTVL.

This clonotype was counted ten times or more. This chain uses TRBV7-6 with TRBJ2-3, with 7 bases lining up with TRBD2. The V segment lost 2 bases and the J segment 3 bases; nucleotides outside the gene matches: 8. Germline CDR1 SGHVS, CDR2 FNYEAQ. This CDR3 is 16 amino acids long. DNA for the CDR3: TGTGCCAGCAGCTTATCCAAAAGCGGGGAGACAGATACGCAGTATTTT. Translating it yields CASSLSKSGETDTQYF.

The chain uses TRBV27 and TRBJ1-2; a possible D gene is TRBD1 (5 bases). The CDR3 is 15 residues long. V dropped 4 bases and J dropped 1 base, with 13 bases sitting between them. Germline lookup yields CDR1 MNHEY and CDR2 SMNVEV (reference sequence). DNA for the CDR3: TGTGCCAGCAGTTGGGGACTGGGCAGTAACTATGGCTACACCTTC. Translation: CASSWGLGSNYGYTF.

This clonotype was picked up a small number of times. The chain uses TRBV7-9 and TRBJ1-1, with 7 bases fitting TRBD1. The V segment lost 5 bases and the J segment 4 bases; nucleotides outside the gene matches: 16. Per germline, CDR1 SEHNR and CDR2 FQNEAQ (reference sequence). The CDR3 covers 17 residues. The DNA of the CDR3 is TGTGCCAGCAGCCCCAGCCATAGAAAACAGGGGTCCACTGAAGCTTTCTTT. Translated, it gives CASSPSHRKQGSTEAFF.

In nucleotides, the CDR3 is TGTGCCAGCAGCGAGGACGGAGAGACCCAGTACTTC. Its translation: CASSEDGETQYF. This chain connects TRBV5-5 to TRBJ2-5; D call uncertain. Germline CDR1 SGHKS, CDR2 YYEKEE (reference sequence). V lost 4 bases to trimming and J lost 4 bases, with 8 bases between them. The CDR3 has 12 residues.

Details on this clonotype: This may arise from a read error, as a much more abundant clone is one base away. V is TRBV7-6 and J is TRBJ1-5, with TRBD1 matching 7 bases. The CDR3 runs to 14 residues. Per the germline V gene, CDR1 is SGHVS and CDR2 is FNYEAQ. The CDR3 reads CVSSLVAGGQPQHF. CDR3 nucleotides: TGTGTCAGCAGCTTAGTGGCAGGGGGTCAGCCCCAGCATTTT.

This chain connects TRBV24-1 to TRBJ2-4; D is undetermined. The CDR3 loop spans 12 amino acids. Between the trimmed V and J ends, which lost 1 base and 8 bases, there was a span of 5 bases. The germline V gene encodes CDR1 KGHDR and CDR2 SFDVKD. The CDR3 sequence: CATSDFGDIQYF. Here the CDR3 DNA reads TGTGCCACCAGTGATTTCGGCGACATTCAGTACTTC.

This clonotype was recorded at least ten times. The CDR3 loop is CASSQTSNEQFF. The DNA of the CDR3 is TGTGCCAGCAGTCAGACTAGCAATGAGCAGTTCTTC. This rearrangement joins TRBV12-3 or TRBV12-4 to TRBJ2-1; the D gene is possibly TRBD2 (6 bases). V shed 5 bases and J shed 6 bases, with 8 bases lying between them. The CDR3 is 12 residues long.

The V and J genes are TRBV6-2 or TRBV6-3 and TRBJ1-1; possibly TRBD1 for D (5 bases). CDR1 MNHEY and CDR2 SVGEGT come from the germline V gene. The length of the CDR3 is 15 residues. The V gene lost 5 bases and the J gene lost 1 base, with 14 bases spanning the gap. In DNA form, the CDR3 reads TGTGCCAGCAGTCTCGAGACAGATTCGAACACTGAAGCTTTCTTT. Protein sequence: CASSLETDSNTEAFF.

The V and J genes are TRBV7-8 and TRBJ1-1; no firm D call. Germline V gene lookup returns CDR1 SGHVS and CDR2 FQNEAQ. The CDR3 consists of 18 residues. V gave up 2 bases and J gave up 4 bases, with 23 bases separating them. In DNA, the CDR3 is TGTGCCAGCAGCTTAAGAAGGGTTATGTACCCCCCGGGCACTGAAGCTTTCTTT. Its translation: CASSLRRVMYPPGTEAFF.

This clonotype came up many times. The chain uses TRBV7-2 and TRBJ2-2; 12 bases are shared with TRBD2. This CDR3 comprises 21 residues. Germline CDR1 reads SGHTA; CDR2 reads FQGNSA. V was clipped by 6 bases and J by 0 bases; unmatched bases: 17. CDR3 sequence: CASRFRAGDLAGGPNTGELFF. The CDR3 nucleotides are TGTGCCAGCAGGTTCCGGGCGGGTGATCTAGCGGGGGGGCCGAACACCGGGGAGCTGTTTTTT.

There are a few counts of this clonotype. This rearrangement joins TRBV13 to TRBJ1-2, with D possibly TRBD1 on 6 matching bases. The germline gives CDR1 PRHDT, CDR2 FYEKMQ (reference sequence). Trimming left V 6 bases short and J 0 bases short, with 14 bases between. The CDR3 is 15 residues long. Here the CDR3 DNA reads TGTGCCAGCAGACCCCCGGGACAACCTAACTATGGCTACACCTTC. Residues: CASRPPGQPNYGYTF. The complete variable domain, with remaining parts taken from reference TRBV13 and TRBJ1-2, reads AAGVIQSPRHLIKEKRETATLKCYPIPRHDTVYWYQQGPGQDPQFLISFYEKMQSDKGSIPDRFSAQQFSDYHSELNMSSLELGDSALYFCASRPPGQPNYGYTFGSGTRLTVV.

This clonotype has a count of ten or more. The chain couples TRBV7-2 to TRBJ2-2; TRBD2 aligns across 8 bases. Germline CDR1 reads SGHTA; CDR2 reads FQGNSA. The junction had 12 bases not matched to a gene; V was cut back by 7 bases and J by 5 bases. The CDR3 loop spans 16 amino acids. CDR3 DNA sequence: TGTGCCAGCACTCTTTCAGCGGGGGAGTTTACCGGGGAGCTGTTTTTT. Amino acids: CASTLSAGEFTGELFF.

V gene TRBV2 combines with J gene TRBJ2-7; 10 bases align to TRBD2. V lost 1 base to trimming and J lost 3 bases; unmatched junction nucleotides: 3. CDR3 length equals 15 residues. CDR1 SNHLY and CDR2 FYNNEI come from the germline V gene. This CDR3 reads CASSEGLAGVYEQYV. The DNA of the CDR3 is TGTGCCAGCAGTGAAGGCCTAGCGGGGGTCTACGAGCAGTACGTC.

On this clonotype itself: A read error may account for a junction end that differs from germline. The rearrangement uses TRBV6-5 and TRBJ1-1; no clear D. The CDR3 runs 13 residues. Germline CDR1 MNHEY, CDR2 SVGAGI. The CDR3 reads CANSYGLGTEAFF. CDR3 in DNA: TGTGCCAACAGTTACGGGCTGGGCACTGAAGCTTTCTTT.

This clonotype is a singleton in its sample. The rearrangement joins TRBV6-1 to TRBJ2-1; D is perhaps TRBD2 (6 bases). The germline V gene has CDR1 MNHNS and CDR2 SASEGT. The CDR3 length is 14 residues. Trimming left V 7 bases short and J 6 bases short, with 16 bases between. The CDR3 region is CASTRGAGSNEQFF. Written as DNA, the CDR3 is TGTGCCAGCACCCGCGGGGCAGGGAGCAATGAGCAGTTCTTC.

This clonotype was counted a single time. This chain's CDR3 is CASSPGGDPYNNEQFF. The CDR3 DNA reads as TGCGCCAGCAGCCCAGGGGGGGACCCCTATAACAATGAGCAGTTCTTC. The rearrangement joins TRBV4-1 to TRBJ2-1; the D gene could be TRBD1 or TRBD2 (7 bases each). This CDR3 region has 16 residues. V was shortened by 4 bases and J by 5 bases, with 18 bases between the two germline ends. Germline V gives CDR1 MGHRA, CDR2 YSYEKL.

Concerning this clonotype itself: A junction end diverges from the germline sequence, so it may reflect a read error. The V and J genes are TRBV27 and TRBJ1-1; D is unresolved. CDR3 length: 13 amino acids. CDR1 MNHEY and CDR2 SMNVEV come from the germline V gene (reference sequence). The CDR3 sequence is CANSFGGNTEAFF. The CDR3 nucleotides read TGTGCCAACAGTTTTGGAGGGAACACTGAAGCTTTCTTT.

This clonotype was counted only a few times. V and J are TRBV7-2 and TRBJ2-5; 12 bases fit TRBD2. This CDR3 spans 18 amino acids. CDR1 and CDR2 from the germline V gene are SGHTA and FQGNSA. V was clipped by 5 bases and J by 2 bases; unmatched bases: 12. DNA for the CDR3: TGTGCCAGCAGCCCGCGGGCTAGCGGGGGGGGGGGGCAAGAGACCCAGTACTTC. It yields the protein CASSPRASGGGGQETQYF.

A note on this clonotype: Since a much larger clone is just one base distant, this may be a read error. The rearrangement uses TRBV7-6 and TRBJ2-7; D not resolved. V lost 1 base, J lost 2 bases, and 12 bases lay in between. The CDR3 has 15 amino acids. Germline V gene data show CDR1 as SGHVS and CDR2 as FNYEAQ. Written as DNA, the CDR3 is TGTGCCAGCAGCTTAGAGTCGTTAGGGACCTACGAGCAGTACTTC. Its translation is CASSLESLGTYEQYF.

The CDR3: CASNRKVGGMSTEAFF. DNA of the CDR3: TGTGCCAGCAACCGAAAGGTAGGGGGGATGAGCACTGAAGCTTTCTTT. This chain connects TRBV7-1 to TRBJ1-1; possibly TRBD1 for D (6 bases). TRBV7-1 is noted as an ORF with a role that remains uncertain. V gave up 7 bases and J gave up 4 bases, with 22 bases separating them. The CDR3 runs to 16 residues.

This clonotype has just a few counts. This rearrangement joins TRBV12-3 or TRBV12-4 to TRBJ2-3; 7 bases line up with TRBD2. The ends lost 3 bases at V and 2 bases at J; junction bases unmatched: 11. CDR3 length: 17 amino acids. CDR3 residues: CASSFSPLAENTDTQYF. The CDR3 nucleotides are TGTGCCAGCAGTTTTTCTCCTCTAGCGGAAAACACAGATACGCAGTATTTT.

The rearrangement uses TRBV7-9 and TRBJ1-1; 8 nucleotides align to TRBD1. Germline CDR1 reads SEHNR; CDR2 reads FQNEAQ (reference sequence). Trimming at V came to 6 bases and at J to 6 bases, leaving 12 bases not matched to a gene. This CDR3 is 15 amino acids long. The CDR3 spells CASRSDRELRAEAFF. Here the CDR3 DNA reads TGTGCCAGCAGGTCGGACAGGGAACTGAGGGCTGAAGCTTTCTTT.

The chain links TRBV27 to TRBJ2-3; no firm D call. The germline gives CDR1 MNHEY, CDR2 SMNVEV (reference sequence). The CDR3 loop spans 14 amino acids. Trimming cost V 3 bases and J 4 bases, with 11 bases left between them. The CDR3 region has the DNA TGTGCCAGCAGTTTCTCCAGCGCCCCAGATACGCAGTATTTT. It translates to CASSFSSAPDTQYF.

The gene calls are TRBV19 and TRBJ2-2; 7 bases align to TRBD1. The ends lost 3 bases at V and 4 bases at J; junction bases unmatched: 8. This CDR3 region has 16 residues. The germline gives CDR1 LNHDA, CDR2 SQIVND (reference sequence). The CDR3 sequence: CASSILGGVGTGELFF. The CDR3 bases are TGTGCCAGTAGTATTCTAGGGGGCGTCGGCACCGGGGAGCTGTTTTTT.

This clonotype appeared a few times. The V call is TRBV15, the J call TRBJ2-7; 7 bases line up with TRBD1. V lost 5 bases, J lost 0 bases, and 1 base stayed unmatched. CDR1 and CDR2 from the germline V gene are LNHNV and YYDKDF (reference sequence). The CDR3 has 13 amino acids. The CDR3 loop is CATSRDSSYEQYF. The CDR3 coding sequence is TGTGCCACCAGCCGGGACAGCTCCTACGAGCAGTACTTC.

This clonotype was observed a few times. J is TRBJ1-1 and V is TRBV3-1; D remains unclear. Trimming stripped 0 bases from V and 1 base from J, with 15 bases between. Per germline, CDR1 LGHDT and CDR2 YNNKEL (reference sequence). The CDR3 totals 17 residues. The CDR3 DNA follows: TGTGCCAGCAGCCAAGATTGGAAGGCCCCCCAGAACACTGAAGCTTTCTTT. This encodes CASSQDWKAPQNTEAFF.

This chain links TRBV20-1 with TRBJ1-6; maybe TRBD1 (6 bases). CDR1 and CDR2 (germline): DFQATT, SNEGSKA (reference sequence). Deletions cut 0 bases from V and 10 bases from J, with 13 bases between. The CDR3 runs 14 residues. For the CDR3, the DNA is TGCAGTGCTAGAGACCAGGGTGGGGGCTCACCCCTCCACTTT. It is translated as CSARDQGGGSPLHF.

This chain links TRBV4-1 with TRBJ2-5; D remains unclear. This CDR3 has 15 residues. Germline V lookup: CDR1 MGHRA, CDR2 YSYEKL. Trimming pared 0 bases from V and 2 bases from J, leaving 10 bases between. Here the CDR3 reads CASSQDWANQETQYF. DNA for the CDR3: TGCGCCAGCAGCCAAGATTGGGCCAATCAAGAGACCCAGTACTTC.